These 8 T cell receptor beta chains were all obtained from the same sample, sequenced in a study of molecular identifiers for immune sequencing clone quantification. TCRdb passed the PCR reads through MiXCR, listing each CDR3 protein once. In the table there are about 640,000 distinct CDR3 sequences, 15% to 20% of which are singletons. Sequenced: naive CD8+ T cells from blood, with Jurkat cell RNA spiked in. Subset noted: FACS-sorted CD8+CD4-CCR7+CD45RA+ naive T cells. Source of these receptors: a human donor in good health. Some libraries in this study had Jurkat cell RNA spiked in.

Remarks on this clonotype: A much larger clone differs from this one at a single base, so this may be a read error. The rearrangement joins TRBV28 to TRBJ2-7; 12 nucleotides match TRBD1. There are 17 residues in the CDR3. The germline CDR1 and CDR2 sequences are MDHEN and SYDVKM. Here the CDR3 reads CASSFLTSGTGGIEQCF. CDR3 nucleotide sequence: TGTGCCAGCAGTTTCCTCACCTCCGGGACAGGGGGCATCGAGCAGTGCTTC.

The table lists this clonotype with many counts. The chain combines TRBV6-6 with TRBJ1-5; unclear D gene. The V end was cut by 4 bases, the J end by 7 bases, with 8 bases between. The CDR3 is made up of 12 amino acids. CDR1 and CDR2 (germline): MNHNY, SVGAGI (reference sequence). The CDR3 sequence is CASSSGEQPQHF. CDR3 nucleotides: TGTGCCAGCAGTTCTGGTGAGCAGCCCCAGCATTTT.

This clonotype was detected ten times or more. This chain links TRBV7-9 with TRBJ1-3, with D perhaps TRBD1 (6 bases). From germline, CDR1 is SEHNR and CDR2 FQNEAQ (reference sequence). The CDR3 length is 15 residues. Trimming removed 4 bases from V and 2 bases from J, with 12 bases in between. CDR3 sequence (DNA): TGTGCCAGCAGCTCCAGGGGAGGAACTGGAAACACCATATATTTT. Amino acid sequence: CASSSRGGTGNTIYF.

This clonotype was observed many times. The chain employs TRBV20-1 and TRBJ2-7; D assignment may be TRBD1 or TRBD2 (6 bases each). The length of the CDR3 is 14 residues. Per germline, CDR1 DFQATT and CDR2 SNEGSKA (reference sequence). V was cut by 0 bases and J by 5 bases, with 14 bases left in between. CDR3 region: CSARDRYREDEQYF. DNA for the CDR3: TGCAGTGCTAGAGATCGGTACAGGGAGGACGAGCAGTACTTC.

The V call is TRBV7-6, the J call TRBJ1-1; weak D call: TRBD1 (6 bases). CDR1 SGHVS and CDR2 FNYEAQ come from the germline V gene. Trimming stripped 4 bases from V and 3 bases from J, with 18 bases between. The CDR3 has 16 amino acids. The CDR3 coding sequence is TGTGCCAGCAGCTCTGCACAGGGTCAGGGGTACACTGAAGCTTTCTTT. Translated: CASSSAQGQGYTEAFF.

This chain links TRBV19 with TRBJ2-1; D gene uncertain. This CDR3 is built from 12 residues. The germline V gene has CDR1 LNHDA and CDR2 SQIVND (reference sequence). The V gene lost 3 bases and the J gene lost 7 bases, with 7 bases spanning the gap. In DNA, the CDR3 is TGTGCCAGTAGTATTGTAAATAATGAGCAGTTCTTC. Residues: CASSIVNNEQFF.

This clonotype was found many times. This rearrangement joins TRBV12-3 or TRBV12-4 to TRBJ2-3, with D possibly matching TRBD1 (5 bases). This CDR3 is built from 14 residues. V dropped 5 bases and J dropped 4 bases, with 13 bases sitting between them. CDR3 residues: CASSHTTDSDTQYF. The CDR3 DNA follows: TGTGCCAGCAGTCACACGACAGATTCAGATACGCAGTATTTT.

This clonotype was seen more than once but under ten times. The chain employs TRBV19 and TRBJ2-2; a weak D match, TRBD1 (6 bases). Between the trimmed V and J ends, which lost 7 bases and 5 bases, there was a span of 17 bases. CDR3 length equals 15 residues. Germline values: CDR1 LNHDA, CDR2 SQIVND (reference sequence). The CDR3 reads CASMTASRGTGELFF. The CDR3, as DNA: TGTGCCAGTATGACCGCCTCGAGGGGGACCGGGGAGCTGTTTTTT.